Each of the 19 T cell receptor beta chains below was sequenced from the same sample in a study of T cells in Graves' hyperthyroidism and ophthalmopathy. Amplification of TCR beta CDR3 regions was performed using RNA transcripts as template. Researchers ran a first-round RT-PCR on the TCR CDR3 using the HTBI primer set. Via MiXCR, TCRdb re-called the multiplex PCR reads, giving one row per CDR3 protein. Of around 520,000 distinct CDR3 sequences detected, 13% to 15% appear once; the ten largest clones hold less than 20%. The sample taken for sequencing was blood. These receptors originate from a woman aged 18 to 35 with Graves' hyperthyroidism.

This clonotype was observed at least ten times. The chain carries TRBV27 and TRBJ2-1; TRBD2 aligns across 10 bases. V was pared by 5 bases and J by 7 bases, with 11 bases of the junction left unmatched. Germline lookup yields CDR1 MNHEY and CDR2 SMNVEV (reference sequence). The CDR3 is made up of 16 amino acids. CDR3 in amino acids: CASSLYSSGSDNEQFF. DNA of the CDR3: TGTGCCAGCAGTCTCTACTCTAGCGGGAGTGATAATGAGCAGTTCTTC.

To note about this clonotype: A much larger clone lies a single base off, so this may be a read error. The V call is TRBV20-1, the J call TRBJ1-5; 9 bases are shared with TRBD1. The CDR3 runs to 17 residues. Germline V gene lookup returns CDR1 DFQATT and CDR2 SNEGSKA (reference sequence). CDR3 nucleotides: TGCAGTGCTCCTCGGACAGGGGAGGTTTGGAGCAATCAGCCCCCGCATTTT. Its translation: CSAPRTGEVWSNQPPHF.

Details on this clonotype: One end of the junction varies from germline; a read error may be responsible. This chain joins TRBV5-1 and TRBJ1-2, with 7 bases that match TRBD1. Germline CDR1 reads SGHRS; CDR2 reads YFSETQ. CDR3 length equals 15 residues. The CDR3, as DNA: TGCGCCAGCAGCAGCCGACAGGGAACGAACTATGGCTACATCTTC. Amino acids: CASSSRQGTNYGYIF.

In this sample, this clonotype turned up a few times. The V and J genes are TRBV11-3 and TRBJ1-4; 7 positions agree with TRBD1. This CDR3 region has 13 residues. Germline V gene data show CDR1 as SGHNT and CDR2 as YENEEA. Trimming at V came to 3 bases and at J to 12 bases, leaving 7 bases not matched to a gene. The CDR3 sequence is CASSLARQGELFF. The CDR3 DNA follows: TGTGCCAGCAGCTTGGCACGGCAGGGGGAACTGTTTTTT.

The chain carries TRBV9 and TRBJ1-6; maybe TRBD1 (6 bases). The CDR3 is 17 amino acids. V lost 2 bases and J lost 5, with 17 bases in between. Germline CDR1 is SGDLS and CDR2 is YYNGEE. DNA of the CDR3: TGTGCCAGCAGCGTTCAAGGGGGTAGGCTTAATAATTCACCCCTCCACTTT. Translated: CASSVQGGRLNNSPLHF.

This clonotype was counted only a few times. This sequence joins TRBV10-3 and TRBJ2-3; no clear D gene. CDR1 ENHRY and CDR2 SYGVKD come from the germline V gene. The V end was cut by 9 bases, the J end by 2 bases, with 12 bases between. This CDR3 is built from 13 residues. CDR3 in DNA: TGTGCCATTGGTAGAGCCGTCACAGATACGCAGTATTTT. As protein: CAIGRAVTDTQYF.

This clonotype was detected ten times or more. V usage is TRBV2 and J usage is TRBJ1-1; D remains ambiguous. The CDR3 totals 17 residues. Trimming removed 2 bases from V and 5 bases from J, with 21 bases in between. CDR1 is SNHLY, CDR2 FYNNEI, per germline. The CDR3 nucleotides read TGTGCCAGCAGTGAATCCCGGGGAGGGAGCTTTATGACTGAAGCTTTCTTT. This translates into CASSESRGGSFMTEAFF.

V is TRBV7-2 and J is TRBJ2-4, with no clear D. Germline V CDR1 and CDR2: SGHTA, FQGNSA. V lost 8 bases to trimming and J lost 0 bases, with 8 bases between them. The CDR3 consists of 13 residues. The chain's CDR3 is CASEILAKNIQYF. The CDR3 DNA sequence: TGTGCCAGCGAGATTCTAGCCAAAAACATTCAGTACTTC.

This clonotype turned up a few times. This chain connects TRBV19 to TRBJ2-7, with D possibly TRBD2 on 7 matching bases. The V end lost 9 bases, the J end lost 0 bases, and 18 bases lay between the germline ends. CDR3 length: 15 residues. Germline lookup yields CDR1 LNHDA and CDR2 SQIVND (reference sequence). The CDR3, as DNA: TGTGCCAGAGGGGGTCCAGCGGGGAGCTCCTACGAGCAGTACGTC. Encoded protein: CARGGPAGSSYEQYV.

This clonotype was counted only a few times. The chain recombines TRBV20-1 with TRBJ2-1, with TRBD2 identical over 7 bases. The CDR3 spans 14 residues. Germline V CDR1 and CDR2: DFQATT, SNEGSKA (reference sequence). V was pared by 5 bases and J by 4 bases, with 8 bases of the junction left unmatched. The CDR3 bases are TGCAGTGCTCCCGACGGGAGGAAATACAATGAGCAGTTCTTC. Protein: CSAPDGRKYNEQFF.

This clonotype was observed at least ten times. The genes are TRBV7-3 and TRBJ2-1, with 7 nucleotides matching TRBD1. V lost 5 bases to trimming and J lost 6 bases; unmatched junction nucleotides: 4. Germline V gene data show CDR1 as SGHTA and CDR2 as FQGTGA. This CDR3 contains 13 residues. The CDR3 DNA sequence: TGTGCCAGCAGCGCGGACAGGCTCAATGAGCAGTTCTTC. It specifies CASSADRLNEQFF.

V is TRBV11-2 and J is TRBJ2-1, with D possibly called TRBD1 or TRBD2 (5 bases each). Germline V CDR1 and CDR2: SGHAT, FQNNGV. The CDR3 extends over 13 amino acids. The V end lost 1 base, the J end lost 10 bases, and 11 bases lay between the germline ends. In DNA form, the CDR3 reads TGTGCCAGCAGCTTAGGAGGGGCGAGGGAGCAGTTCTTC. It yields the protein CASSLGGAREQFF.

At least ten counts were recorded for this clonotype. The rearrangement uses TRBV13 and TRBJ2-2; D is undetermined. The CDR3 has 16 residues. V was pared by 1 base and J by 0 bases, with 9 bases between. Germline CDR1 and CDR2: PRHDT and FYEKMQ (reference sequence). The CDR3 nucleotides read TGTGCCAGCAGCTTAGTGACTCTTTCGAACACCGGGGAGCTGTTTTTT. It codes for CASSLVTLSNTGELFF.

At least ten counts were recorded for this clonotype. The chain is built from TRBV20-1 and TRBJ2-7; tentatively, D is TRBD2 (5 bases). V was trimmed by 6 bases and J by 6 bases, leaving 18 bases between them. Germline assignment: CDR1 DFQATT and CDR2 SNEGSKA (reference sequence). The CDR3 loop spans 13 amino acids. The CDR3 spells CSAGGSDPTEQYV. CDR3 sequence (DNA): TGCAGTGCCGGTGGGAGTGACCCTACCGAGCAGTACGTC.

This clonotype appeared many times. The V gene is TRBV19, the J gene TRBJ1-6, with a weak D call TRBD1 (6 bases). CDR3 length equals 14 residues. Per the germline V gene, CDR1 is LNHDA and CDR2 is SQIVND (reference sequence). The V and J ends lost 3 bases and 8 bases respectively, with 11 bases between them. The CDR3 protein is CASSMPDRDSPLHF. Written as DNA, the CDR3 is TGTGCCAGTAGTATGCCGGACAGAGATTCACCCCTCCACTTT.

This clonotype was counted at least ten times. The rearrangement links TRBV12-3 or TRBV12-4 to TRBJ1-1; D is uncertain. The CDR3 has 14 residues. Trimming stripped 4 bases from V and 0 bases from J, with 9 bases between. CDR3 protein: CASSYRDMNTEAFF. DNA for the CDR3: TGTGCCAGCAGTTACAGAGACATGAACACTGAAGCTTTCTTT.

This clonotype was detected a few times. V and J are TRBV4-1 and TRBJ2-7, with 11 bases aligning to TRBD2. This CDR3 has 21 amino acids. From germline, CDR1 is MGHRA and CDR2 YSYEKL. V shed 1 base and J 4 bases; nucleotides not matched to a gene: 21. The CDR3 DNA sequence: TGCGCCAGCAGCCAAGTGCTACAGGGGACTAGCGGCCCACTCTTCCATTACGAGCAGTACGTC. Its translation is CASSQVLQGTSGPLFHYEQYV.

This clonotype was found many times. The chain recombines TRBV9 with TRBJ2-1, with 10 nucleotides matching TRBD2. V lost 4 bases, J lost 8 bases, and 9 bases stayed unmatched. The CDR3 is made up of 15 amino acids. Germline assignment: CDR1 SGDLS and CDR2 YYNGEE. This CDR3 is CASSTASGRWDEQFF. The CDR3 bases are TGTGCCAGCAGCACTGCTAGCGGGAGATGGGATGAGCAGTTCTTC.

The chain has TRBV9 and TRBJ2-2; 9 nucleotides agree with TRBD2. The ends lost 0 bases at V and 6 bases at J; junction bases unmatched: 12. CDR3 length: 18 amino acids. Germline V gives CDR1 SGDLS, CDR2 YYNGEE. The CDR3 spells CASSVEVGGRALAGELFF. Here the CDR3 DNA reads TGTGCCAGCAGCGTAGAAGTGGGCGGGAGGGCCTTGGCCGGGGAGCTGTTTTTT.